Sequencing of this T cell receptor beta chain was carried out in a study of vaccination effects on CD4 cells after COVID-19. Study as a whole: The cohort was immunized with two doses of either the BNT162b2 or mRNA-1273 vaccine. Two convalescent donors provided samples 16 days and one week before vaccination.

Produced via immunoSEQ multiplex PCR; TCRdb's table is partial and in-frame only. Of 20,000 to 25,000 clones in the sample, around 80% were seen once. Sequencing was preceded by expansion of antigen-specific CD4+ T cells with viral peptide pools in the ViraFEST assay. Having been cultured for less than 13 days, the cells underwent CD4+ T cell isolation. PCR showed that the person got SARS-CoV-2 infection at some point between March and December 2020. Comment on this clone: What it binds is not known.

Study observations and caveats: Infection- and vaccine-induced clones contracted markedly late after vaccination.

Germline values: CDR1 KGHSH, CDR2 LQKENI. V was clipped by 3 bases and J by 8 bases, with 11 bases between them. CDR3 length: 13 amino acids. This material consisted of CD4+ T cells from PBMCs cultured with a peptide pool, taken before COVID-19 vaccination. This chain links TRBV18 with TRBJ2-4; the D gene is possibly TRBD2 (6 bases). This clonotype was obtained from a human donor who had a prior SARS-CoV-2 infection. The CDR3 DNA reads as TGTGCCAGCTCACCGGGGGGTAGGGACATTCAGTACTTC. Residues: CASSPGGRDIQYF.